This T cell receptor (beta chain) originates from a study of T-cell memory formation after mild COVID-19 (dated by TCRdb to about 2021). In the study overall: TCR sequence clusters from the two donors were largely donor specific. In a couple of donors, T-cell clones that expanded and contracted after mild COVID-19 were tracked by sequencing TCRalpha and TCRbeta repertoires over time. The cohort was made up of two young adult volunteers, one female and one male, who were previously healthy.

The paper as a whole reports these results and caveats: Balanced CD4/CD8 phenotypes were observed for clones contracting from day 15 to 85, whereas a bias towards CD4+ was observed for a second wave of clones expanding from day 15 to 37. Contracting CD4+ clones were located mainly in the CM and EM memory subsets, whereas CD8+ clones were found to be enriched in EMRA. The detection of some responding clones in pre-infection memory suggests that pre-existing cross-reactive memory T cells joined the SARS-CoV-2 response. Only two mild cases were covered by the study, and larger cohorts that include severe cases with pre-infection samples were considered necessary. Whether the second-wave clones peaking on day 37 were SARS-CoV-2 specific was not confirmed.

TCRdb lists the instrument as Illumina NovaSeq 6000. Using 5'RACE with constant-segment primers, TCRalpha and TCRbeta cDNA libraries were constructed, with sample barcodes and unique molecular identifiers added in the process. Trizol reagent was used to extract RNA from every sample. Library amplification was performed in two PCR steps, and a second sample barcode and Illumina TruSeq adapters were introduced in the second step. Sequencing of libraries was performed on an Illumina NovaSeq with 2 x 150 bp paired-end reads. The study's processing was this. With migec v1.2.7, reads were demultiplexed and then collapsed into UMI-guided consensus sequences. Using mixcr v2.1.11, the UMI consensuses were aligned to TRA and TRB V and J templates and assembled into clonotypes. Clonotypes were classified as expanded or contracted when called significant by both edgeR and NoisET, with noise models trained on biological replicates. For edgeR calls, the thresholds were a false discovery rate-adjusted p below 0.01 and a log2 fold-change of 1. As an exploratory analysis of dynamics, max-normalized trajectories of the 1000 most abundant clonotypes were examined by PCA with hierarchical clustering. The CD4 or CD8 phenotype of responding clones was assigned using the separately sequenced CD4+ and CD8+ repertoires. TCRdb's own reprocessing of the public reads used fastp at Q25 and MiXCR and kept productive beta chains. Rows with a matching CDR3 protein are joined into one entry that keeps the most common DNA and genes. These V and J calls originate from TCRdb's pipeline instead of the authors' own analysis. The sample records 300,000 to 350,000 distinct CDR3 sequences, 10% to 15% of which are singletons. The ten largest clonotypes hold about 20% of the sample.

PBMCs were isolated by Ficoll-Paque density gradient centrifugation. Of note for this clonotype: There is no known antigen for this receptor. The record has no base qualities; no much larger clone is one base away.

Sample: PBMCs or a T cell subset sorted from them (not recorded which). This receptor was taken from a young man who had mild COVID-19 (a few samples of this study predate the infection). The sample titles of this study are shuffled in the database, so cell type and time point are left out; the donor was told from shared clones.

This receptor carries the CDR3 CASSLAIGDSNQPQHF. The nucleotides are TGTGCCAGCAGTTTAGCGATCGGGGATAGCAATCAGCCCCAGCATTTT. This chain is built from TRBV12-3 or TRBV12-4 and TRBJ1-5, with no confidently assigned D gene. Including cysteine and phenylalanine, the CDR3 has 16 amino acids. The entry retains the CDR3 DNA only, 48 bases that are in frame from base 1. V drops 0 bases and J drops 0 bases, leaving 9 bases in between.